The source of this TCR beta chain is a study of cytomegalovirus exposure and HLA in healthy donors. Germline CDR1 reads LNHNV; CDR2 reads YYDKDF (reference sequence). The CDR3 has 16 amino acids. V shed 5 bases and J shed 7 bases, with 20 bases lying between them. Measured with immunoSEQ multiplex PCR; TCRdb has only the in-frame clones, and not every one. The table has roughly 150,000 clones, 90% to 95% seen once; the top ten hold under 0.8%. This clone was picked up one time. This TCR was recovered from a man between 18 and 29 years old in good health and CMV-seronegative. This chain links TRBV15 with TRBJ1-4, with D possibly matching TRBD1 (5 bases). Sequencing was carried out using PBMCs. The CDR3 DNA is TGTGCCACCAGCCAAGATGGGTCAGGGTGGGTTGAAAAACTGTTTTTT. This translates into CATSQDGSGWVEKLFF.